The clone carrying this T cell receptor beta chain counts as medium-sized. Measured with immunoSEQ multiplex PCR; TCRdb has only the in-frame clones, and not every one. The data contain thousands of clones, around 31% of them singletons. This specimen belongs to a study of graft-versus-host responses after intestinal transplantation. The authors plated approximately 200,000 CFSE-labeled responder cells with approximately 200,000 irradiated, violet-dye-labeled stimulator cells. Trimming took off 0 bases at V and 2 bases at J, with 14 bases between the two ends. This CDR3 region has 17 residues. Germline CDR1 ENHRY, CDR2 SYGVKD. Study-level points and caveats: Marrow from the recipient contained GvH clones, some of which had appeared first in ileum or blood.

The rearrangement uses TRBV10-3 and TRBJ1-5, with D possibly matching TRBD1 (5 bases). This sample comprised alloreactive CD8+ T cells from a mixed lymphocyte reaction culture, obtained before intestinal transplant. Noted subset: CFSE-low proliferating T cells sorted from roughly 6-day pre-transplant mixed lymphocyte reaction (GvH or HvG direction). This TCR derives from a human patient who received an intestinal transplant. The CDR3 DNA follows: TGTGCCATCAGTGAGTCGAAGCCAGGGAAGCGCAATCAGCCCCAGCATTTT. Translated, it gives CAISESKPGKRNQPQHF.